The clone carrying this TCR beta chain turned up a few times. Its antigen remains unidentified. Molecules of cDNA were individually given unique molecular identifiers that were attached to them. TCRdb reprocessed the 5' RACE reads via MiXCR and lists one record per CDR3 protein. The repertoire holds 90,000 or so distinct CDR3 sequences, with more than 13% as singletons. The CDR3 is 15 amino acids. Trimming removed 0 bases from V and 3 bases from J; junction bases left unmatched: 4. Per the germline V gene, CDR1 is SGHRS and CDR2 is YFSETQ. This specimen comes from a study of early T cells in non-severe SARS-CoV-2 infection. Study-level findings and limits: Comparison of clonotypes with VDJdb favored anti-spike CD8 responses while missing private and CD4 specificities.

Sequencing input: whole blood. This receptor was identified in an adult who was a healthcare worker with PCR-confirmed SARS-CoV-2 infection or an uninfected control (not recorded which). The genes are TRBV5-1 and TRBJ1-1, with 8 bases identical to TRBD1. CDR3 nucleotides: TGCGCCAGCAGCTTGGGGCAGGGGGCGTACACTGAAGCTTTCTTT. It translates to CASSLGQGAYTEAFF.